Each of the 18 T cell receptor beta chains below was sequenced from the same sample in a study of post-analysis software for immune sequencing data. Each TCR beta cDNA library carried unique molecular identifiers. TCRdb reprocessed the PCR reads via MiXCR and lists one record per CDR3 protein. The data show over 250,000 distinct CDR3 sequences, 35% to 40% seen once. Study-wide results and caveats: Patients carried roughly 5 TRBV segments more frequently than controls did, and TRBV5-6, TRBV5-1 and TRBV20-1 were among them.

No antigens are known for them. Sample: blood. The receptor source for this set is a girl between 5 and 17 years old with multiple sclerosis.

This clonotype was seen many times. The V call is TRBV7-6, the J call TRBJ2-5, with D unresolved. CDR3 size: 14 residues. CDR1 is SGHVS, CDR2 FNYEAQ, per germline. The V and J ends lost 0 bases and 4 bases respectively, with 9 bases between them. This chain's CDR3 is CASSLADFLETQYF. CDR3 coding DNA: TGTGCCAGCAGCTTAGCCGATTTTTTAGAGACCCAGTACTTC. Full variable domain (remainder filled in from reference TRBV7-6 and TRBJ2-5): GAGVSQSPRYKVTKRGQDVALRCDPISGHVSLYWYRQALGQGPEFLTYFNYEAQQDKSGLPNDRFSAERPEGSISTLTIQRTEQRDSAMYRCASSLADFLETQYFGPGTRLLVL.

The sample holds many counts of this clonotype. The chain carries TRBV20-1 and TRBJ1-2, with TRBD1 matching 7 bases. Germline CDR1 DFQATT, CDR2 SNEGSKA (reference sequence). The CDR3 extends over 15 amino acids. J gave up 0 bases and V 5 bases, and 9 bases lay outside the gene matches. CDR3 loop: CSAPKTGRANYGYTF. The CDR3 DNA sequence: TGCAGTGCTCCCAAGACAGGGCGGGCTAACTATGGCTACACCTTC.

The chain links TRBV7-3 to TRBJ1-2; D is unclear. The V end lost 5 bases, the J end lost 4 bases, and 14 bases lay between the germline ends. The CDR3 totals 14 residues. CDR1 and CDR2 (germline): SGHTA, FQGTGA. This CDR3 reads CASSPQTGSYGYTF. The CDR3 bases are TGTGCCAGCAGCCCCCAGACGGGAAGCTATGGCTACACCTTC. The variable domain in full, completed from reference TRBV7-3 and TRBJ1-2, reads GAGVSQTPSNKVTEKGKYVELRCDPISGHTALYWYRQSLGQGPEFLIYFQGTGAADDSGLPNDRFFAVRPEGSVSTLKIQRTERGDSAVYLCASSPQTGSYGYTFGSGTRLTVV.

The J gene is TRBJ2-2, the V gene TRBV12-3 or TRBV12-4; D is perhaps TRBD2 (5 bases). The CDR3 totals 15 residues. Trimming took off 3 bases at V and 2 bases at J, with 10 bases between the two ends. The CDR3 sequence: CASSLGESNTGELFF. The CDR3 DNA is TGTGCCAGCAGTTTGGGAGAGTCTAACACCGGGGAGCTGTTTTTT.

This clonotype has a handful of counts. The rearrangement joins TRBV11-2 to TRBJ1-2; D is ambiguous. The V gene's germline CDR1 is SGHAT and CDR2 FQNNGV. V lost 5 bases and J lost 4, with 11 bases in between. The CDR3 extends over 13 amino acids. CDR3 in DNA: TGTGCCAGCAGCCGGATGCGAGTCTATGGCTACACCTTC. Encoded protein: CASSRMRVYGYTF.

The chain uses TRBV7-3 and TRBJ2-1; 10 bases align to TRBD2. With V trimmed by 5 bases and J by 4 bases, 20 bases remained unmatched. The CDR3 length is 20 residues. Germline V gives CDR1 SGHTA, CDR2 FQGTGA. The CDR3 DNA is TGTGCCAGCAGCGCCCCCCAGGCTAGCGGGAGAGTAACGGGTTACAATGAGCAGTTCTTC. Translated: CASSAPQASGRVTGYNEQFF.

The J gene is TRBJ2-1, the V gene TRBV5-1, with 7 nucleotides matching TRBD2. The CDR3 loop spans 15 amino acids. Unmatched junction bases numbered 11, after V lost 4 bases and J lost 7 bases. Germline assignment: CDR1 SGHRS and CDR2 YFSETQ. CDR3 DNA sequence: TGCGCCAGCAGCCCGGGAGGCGGGGAGAGAAATGAGCAGTTCTTC. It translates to CASSPGGGERNEQFF. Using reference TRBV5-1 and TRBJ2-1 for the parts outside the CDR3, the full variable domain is KAGVTQTPRYLIKTRGQQVTLSCSPISGHRSVSWYQQTPGQGLQFLFEYFSETQRNKGNFPGRFSGRQFSNSRSEMNVSTLELGDSALYLCASSPGGGERNEQFFGPGTRLTVL.

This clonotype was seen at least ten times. The CDR3 sequence: CSARDTVGPGANVLTF. In nucleotides, the CDR3 is TGCAGTGCTAGAGATACGGTTGGGCCTGGGGCCAACGTCCTGACTTTC. This chain connects TRBV20-1 to TRBJ2-6, with D unresolved. The CDR3 loop spans 16 amino acids. Germline V CDR1 and CDR2: DFQATT, SNEGSKA (reference sequence). Trimming stripped 0 bases from V and 2 bases from J, with 11 bases between.

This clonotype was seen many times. The CDR3 DNA sequence: TGTGCCAGCAGCCCCCGGCAAAGGGGAGGGACAGATACGCAGTATTTT. It yields the protein CASSPRQRGGTDTQYF. The rearrangement links TRBV9 to TRBJ2-3; TRBD2 matches at 7 bases. The CDR3 has 16 amino acids. Germline assignment: CDR1 SGDLS and CDR2 YYNGEE. V shed 4 bases, J shed 3 bases, and the junction held 11 bases outside the gene matches. Complete variable domain (other parts from reference TRBV9 and TRBJ2-3): DSGVTQTPKHLITATGQRVTLRCSPRSGDLSVYWYQQSLDQGLQFLIQYYNGEERAKGNILERFSAQQFPDLHSELNLSSLELGDSALYFCASSPRQRGGTDTQYFGPGTRLTVL.

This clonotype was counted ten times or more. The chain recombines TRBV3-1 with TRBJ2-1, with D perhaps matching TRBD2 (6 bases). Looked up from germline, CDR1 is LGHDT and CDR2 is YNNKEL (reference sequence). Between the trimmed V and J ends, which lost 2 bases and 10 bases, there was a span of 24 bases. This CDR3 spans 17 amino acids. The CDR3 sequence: CASSQPTGRTGRREQFF. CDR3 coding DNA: TGTGCCAGCAGCCAACCAACGGGCCGGACGGGGAGGCGCGAGCAGTTCTTC.

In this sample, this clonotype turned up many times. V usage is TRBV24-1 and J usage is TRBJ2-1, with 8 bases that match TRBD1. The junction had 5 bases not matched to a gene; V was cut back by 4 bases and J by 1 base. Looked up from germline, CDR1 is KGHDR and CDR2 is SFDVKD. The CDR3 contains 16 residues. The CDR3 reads CATSEDRGRSYNEQFF. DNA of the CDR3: TGTGCCACCAGTGAAGACAGGGGTAGGTCCTACAATGAGCAGTTCTTC.

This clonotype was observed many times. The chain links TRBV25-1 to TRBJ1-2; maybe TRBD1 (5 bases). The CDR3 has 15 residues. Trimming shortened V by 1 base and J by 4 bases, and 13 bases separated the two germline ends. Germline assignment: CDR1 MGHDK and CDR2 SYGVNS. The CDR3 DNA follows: TGTGCCAGCAGTGAATCAGAGGGGATCACCTATGGCTACACCTTC. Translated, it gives CASSESEGITYGYTF.

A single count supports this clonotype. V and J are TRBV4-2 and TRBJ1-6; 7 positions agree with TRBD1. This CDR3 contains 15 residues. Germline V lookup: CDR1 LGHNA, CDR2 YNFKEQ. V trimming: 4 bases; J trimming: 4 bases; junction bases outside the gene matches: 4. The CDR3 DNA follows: TGTGCCAGCAGCCCCTCGGGACAGTATAATTCACCCCTCCACTTT. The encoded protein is CASSPSGQYNSPLHF.

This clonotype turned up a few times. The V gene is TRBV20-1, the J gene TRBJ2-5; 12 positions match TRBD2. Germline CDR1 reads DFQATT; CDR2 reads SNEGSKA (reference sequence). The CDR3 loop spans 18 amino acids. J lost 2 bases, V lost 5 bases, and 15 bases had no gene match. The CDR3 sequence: CSASGLAGPHLKQETQYF. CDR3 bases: TGCAGTGCTTCGGGACTAGCGGGTCCGCACCTCAAACAAGAGACCCAGTACTTC.

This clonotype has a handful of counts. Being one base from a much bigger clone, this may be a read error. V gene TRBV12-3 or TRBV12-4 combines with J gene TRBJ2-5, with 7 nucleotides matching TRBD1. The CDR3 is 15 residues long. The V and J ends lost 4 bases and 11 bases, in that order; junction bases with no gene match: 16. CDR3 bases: TGTGCCAGCAGTTCGGGACAAGGGGGCTACAATGAGCAGTACTTC. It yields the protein CASSSGQGGYNEQYF.

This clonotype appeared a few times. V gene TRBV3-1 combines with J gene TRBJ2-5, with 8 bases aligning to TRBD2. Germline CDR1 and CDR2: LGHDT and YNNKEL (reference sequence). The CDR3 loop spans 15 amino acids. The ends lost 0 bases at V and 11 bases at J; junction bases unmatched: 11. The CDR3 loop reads CASSQDSGRVNEQYF. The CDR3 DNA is TGTGCCAGCAGCCAAGACTCCGGGAGGGTCAATGAGCAGTACTTC.

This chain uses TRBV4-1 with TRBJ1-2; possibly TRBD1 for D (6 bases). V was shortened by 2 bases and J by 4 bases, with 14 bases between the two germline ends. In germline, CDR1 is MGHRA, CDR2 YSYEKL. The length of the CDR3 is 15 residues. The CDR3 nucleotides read TGCGCCAGCAGCCAAAGTTTTGGACAGACCTATGGCTACACCTTC. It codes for CASSQSFGQTYGYTF.

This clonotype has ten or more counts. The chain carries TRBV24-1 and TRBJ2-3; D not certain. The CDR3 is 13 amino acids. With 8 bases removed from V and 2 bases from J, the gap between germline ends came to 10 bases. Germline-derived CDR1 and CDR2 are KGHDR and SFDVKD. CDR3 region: CATKGKNTDTQYF. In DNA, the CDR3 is TGTGCCACCAAAGGGAAGAACACAGATACGCAGTATTTT.